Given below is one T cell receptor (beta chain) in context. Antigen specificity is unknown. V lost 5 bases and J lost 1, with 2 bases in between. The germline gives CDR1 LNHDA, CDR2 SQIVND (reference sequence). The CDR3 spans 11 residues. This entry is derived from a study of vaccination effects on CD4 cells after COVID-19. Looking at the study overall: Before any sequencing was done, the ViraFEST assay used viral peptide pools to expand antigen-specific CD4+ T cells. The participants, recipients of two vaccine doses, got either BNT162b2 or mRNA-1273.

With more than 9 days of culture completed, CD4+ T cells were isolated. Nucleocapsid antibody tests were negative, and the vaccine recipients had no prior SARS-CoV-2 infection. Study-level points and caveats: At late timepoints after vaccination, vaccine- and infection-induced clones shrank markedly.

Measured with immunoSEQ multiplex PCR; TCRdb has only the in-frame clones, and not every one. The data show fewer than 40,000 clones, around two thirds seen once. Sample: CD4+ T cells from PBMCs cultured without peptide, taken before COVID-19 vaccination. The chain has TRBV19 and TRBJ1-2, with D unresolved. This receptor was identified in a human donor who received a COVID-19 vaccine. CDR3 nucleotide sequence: TGTGCCAGTAGTGTTAACTATGGCTACACCTTC. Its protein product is CASSVNYGYTF.